This T cell receptor (beta chain) appears in the sequencing data of a study of blood T cell repertoires in COVID-19. Study in general: Samples representing acute and convalescent COVID-19 were sourced from the United States, Italy and Spain. The cDNA or gDNA used as material had been derived from T cells, B-cell-depleted T cells, or PBMCs.

Here immunoSEQ multiplex PCR was the method, and the copy in TCRdb shows in-frame clones only, minus some. The sample has under 300,000 clones; over 75% are singletons. For recovered donors of Cohort 3, there were two negative PCRs, clearance, or symptom resolution. Trimming cost V 5 bases and J 1 base; bases outside gene matches: 13. The CDR3 consists of 19 residues. Germline CDR1 reads SEHNR; CDR2 reads FQNEAQ (reference sequence). The chain joins TRBV7-9 to TRBJ1-3; TRBD1 matches 11 bases. The material sequenced was PBMCs or T cells enriched from blood (not recorded which). This clonotype originated in a woman aged 30 to 39 who had recovered from COVID-19. The CDR3 sequence is CASSAIKGQGAKSGNTIYF. In DNA form, the CDR3 reads TGTGCCAGCAGCGCTATTAAAGGACAGGGGGCGAAGTCTGGAAACACCATATATTTT.